This TCR beta chain was obtained from a study of blood T cell repertoires in COVID-19. In the study overall: Researchers got acute and convalescent COVID-19 samples from the United States, Italy and Spain. T cells, B-cell-depleted T cells, or PBMCs supplied cDNA or gDNA.

After removal of 5 bases from V and 4 bases from J, the junction contained 4 bases not matched to a gene. This CDR3 has 15 residues. The germline gives CDR1 LNHDA, CDR2 SQIVND (reference sequence). In the source study's methods: For nucleated cells, counts were estimated from reference gene primer amplification. Clones were read by immunoSEQ multiplex PCR, and TCRdb kept only the in-frame ones, dropping some. Clone size and the V and J calls come from that table; the DNA yielded D and trimming. In the table there are tens of thousands of clones, more than 80% of which are singletons. The chain joins TRBV19 to TRBJ2-3; 12 bases match TRBD1. The TCR was taken from a man between 60 and 70 years old with acute or convalescent COVID-19. Sequencing input: peripheral blood. CDR3 sequence: CASSEGTGGADTQYF. In DNA form, the CDR3 reads TGTGCCAGTAGTGAGGGGACAGGGGGCGCAGATACGCAGTATTTT.